Shown below are 27 T cell receptor beta chains from a single sample sequenced in a study of T-cell memory formation after mild COVID-19. One entry per CDR3 protein results from TCRdb running MiXCR on the 5' RACE reads. Of roughly 130,000 distinct CDR3 sequences listed, roughly 15% are singletons. Sequenced input: PBMCs or a T cell subset sorted from them (not recorded which). The receptor set was obtained from an adult woman who had mild COVID-19 (a few samples of this study predate the infection). Cell type and time point are not known.

The V and J genes are TRBV3-1 and TRBJ2-5, with 7 bases that match TRBD2. The CDR3 contains 14 residues. V shed 4 bases, J shed 2 bases, and the junction held 4 bases outside the gene matches. The germline V gene has CDR1 LGHDT and CDR2 YNNKEL (reference sequence). CDR3 in DNA: TGTGCCAGCAGCCCCAGCGGGGTTCAAGAGACCCAGTACTTC. It codes for CASSPSGVQETQYF.

This clonotype has more than one count but fewer than ten. The gene calls are TRBV20-1 and TRBJ2-7, with TRBD1 matching over 11 bases. This CDR3 comprises 15 residues. Per the germline V gene, CDR1 is DFQATT and CDR2 is SNEGSKA (reference sequence). V was pared by 0 bases and J by 2 bases, with 3 bases of the junction left unmatched. The CDR3 nucleotides are TGCAGTGCTAGAGATTTGGACAGGGGGCCCTACGAGCAGTACTTC. This gives the protein CSARDLDRGPYEQYF.

This clonotype was seen many times. The CDR3 reads CASSQQGWGLADTQYF. CDR3 nucleotide sequence: TGTGCCAGCAGCCAGCAGGGATGGGGTTTAGCAGATACGCAGTATTTT. The rearrangement links TRBV14 to TRBJ2-3; D possibly corresponds to TRBD1 (5 bases). The V gene's germline CDR1 is SGHDN and CDR2 FVKESK. This CDR3 is built from 16 residues. V gave up 3 bases and J gave up 4 bases, with 17 bases separating them. Together with reference TRBV14 and TRBJ2-3, the CDR3 gives the full variable domain: EAGVTQFPSHSVIEKGQTVTLRCDPISGHDNLYWYRRVMGKEIKFLLHFVKESKQDESGMPNNRFLAERTGGTYSTLKVQPAELEDSGVYFCASSQQGWGLADTQYFGPGTRLTVL.

A few counts support this clonotype. V and J are TRBV9 and TRBJ2-1; D ambiguous. The germline V gene has CDR1 SGDLS and CDR2 YYNGEE. This CDR3 comprises 12 residues. V shed 3 bases and J shed 4 bases, with 5 bases lying between them. The CDR3 here is CASSGSYNEQFF. CDR3 coding DNA: TGTGCCAGCAGCGGGTCGTACAATGAGCAGTTCTTC.

This clonotype was counted many times. The chain carries TRBV20-1 and TRBJ2-7, with TRBD1 matching over 8 bases. This CDR3 is 14 amino acids long. With V trimmed by 0 bases and J by 3 bases, 4 bases remained unmatched. The germline gives CDR1 DFQATT, CDR2 SNEGSKA (reference sequence). The CDR3 loop reads CSARDSGTGYEQYF. As DNA, the CDR3 is TGCAGTGCTAGAGATTCCGGGACAGGCTACGAGCAGTACTTC.

The V call is TRBV5-1, the J call TRBJ2-2; 10 positions match TRBD2. This CDR3 spans 16 amino acids. J was trimmed by 2 bases and V by 3 bases; bases with no gene match: 4. Looked up from germline, CDR1 is SGHRS and CDR2 is YFSETQ. As DNA, the CDR3 is TGCGCCAGCAGCTGGTGGACTAGCGGTAACACCGGGGAGCTGTTTTTT. Translation gives CASSWWTSGNTGELFF.

This chain joins TRBV11-2 and TRBJ1-1; D is possibly TRBD1 (5 bases). The CDR3 has 15 amino acids. Trimming took off 4 bases at V and 1 base at J, with 13 bases between the two ends. Germline V gene lookup returns CDR1 SGHAT and CDR2 FQNNGV. Here the CDR3 DNA reads TGTGCCAGCAGCTGGGGGACGGGAACGAACACTGAAGCTTTCTTT. This translates into CASSWGTGTNTEAFF.

This chain's CDR3 is CASGSGVGALSYNEQFF. The CDR3, as DNA: TGTGCCAGCGGTTCCGGGGTGGGGGCCCTCTCCTACAATGAGCAGTTCTTC. This rearrangement joins TRBV6-5 to TRBJ2-1, with a possible D match to TRBD1 (6 bases). Germline V gives CDR1 MNHEY, CDR2 SVGAGI. V lost 8 bases, J lost 0 bases, and 20 bases lay in between. This CDR3 has 17 amino acids.

This clonotype occurred many times. The chain has TRBV4-2 and TRBJ2-7; TRBD1 is a possible D gene (5 bases). Germline V gene data show CDR1 as LGHNA and CDR2 as YNFKEQ. With 1 base removed from V and 3 bases from J, the gap between germline ends came to 13 bases. This CDR3 has 15 residues. The CDR3 loop is CASSQGSQGNYEQYF. CDR3 coding DNA: TGTGCCAGCAGCCAAGGGTCCCAGGGAAACTACGAGCAGTACTTC.

This clonotype was observed a handful of times. The chain couples TRBV4-3 to TRBJ2-1, with D hard to call. V shed 2 bases and J shed 9 bases, with 11 bases lying between them. This CDR3 is built from 13 residues. Germline loops: CDR1 LGHNA, CDR2 YSLEER. CDR3 loop: CASSQLRAGEQFF. The CDR3 DNA is TGCGCCAGCAGCCAACTTAGGGCCGGTGAGCAGTTCTTC.

In this sample, this clonotype turned up a few times. V gene TRBV7-2 combines with J gene TRBJ1-4; 7 nucleotides match TRBD1. This CDR3 spans 14 amino acids. CDR1 and CDR2 from the germline V gene are SGHTA and FQGNSA. The trim removed 5 bases at V and 5 bases at J, leaving 5 bases unmatched. The DNA of the CDR3 is TGTGCCAGCAGCCCGACAGGGAGGAATGAAAAACTGTTTTTT. This sequence encodes CASSPTGRNEKLFF.

The J gene is TRBJ2-1, the V gene TRBV7-8, with a weak D call TRBD1 (6 bases). The CDR3 has 12 residues. Trimming cost V 5 bases and J 16 bases, with 18 bases left between them. From germline, CDR1 is SGHVS and CDR2 FQNEAQ. The CDR3 sequence is CASSLTGIELFF. The CDR3, as DNA: TGTGCCAGCAGCCTAACAGGGATTGAACTTTTCTTC.

This clonotype was seen just once. The chain is built from TRBV6-2 or TRBV6-3 and TRBJ2-7; the D gene is possibly TRBD1 (5 bases). From germline, CDR1 is MNHEY and CDR2 SVGEGT. Trimming stripped 7 bases from V and 2 bases from J, with 15 bases between. The CDR3 covers 14 residues. Here the CDR3 reads CASTTGRFTYEQYF. The DNA for the CDR3 is TGTGCCAGCACAACAGGAAGATTCACCTACGAGCAGTACTTC.

This clonotype was seen a handful of times. The chain carries TRBV5-1 and TRBJ2-2, with D perhaps matching TRBD1 or TRBD2 (5 bases each). The CDR3 has 15 residues. CDR1 and CDR2 from the germline V gene are SGHRS and YFSETQ. V dropped 0 bases and J dropped 3 bases, with 9 bases sitting between them. CDR3 residues: CASSLERGDTGELFF. CDR3 DNA sequence: TGCGCCAGCAGCTTGGAAAGGGGAGACACCGGGGAGCTGTTTTTT.

In its sample, this clonotype was seen many times. The rearrangement links TRBV5-1 to TRBJ2-2; 9 nucleotides align to TRBD2. CDR3 length: 15 residues. Germline-derived CDR1 and CDR2 are SGHRS and YFSETQ. V trimming: 0 bases; J trimming: 4 bases; junction bases outside the gene matches: 1. In nucleotides, the CDR3 is TGCGCCAGCAGCTTGGCGACTAGCGGCACCGGGGAGCTGTTTTTT. Residues: CASSLATSGTGELFF.

The J gene is TRBJ2-5, the V gene TRBV30; D unclear. The CDR3 is 16 residues long. V was pared by 0 bases and J by 6 bases, with 20 bases between. CDR1 is GTSNPN and CDR2 is SVGIG in the germline V gene (reference sequence). CDR3 DNA sequence: TGTGCCTGGAGTGTGGGGTGGCGTGGTGCCCCCCAGACCCAGTACTTC. Its translation: CAWSVGWRGAPQTQYF.

The V and J genes are TRBV12-3 or TRBV12-4 and TRBJ1-5; 9 nucleotides agree with TRBD1. This CDR3 is built from 15 residues. The V and J ends lost 5 bases and 7 bases, in that order; junction bases with no gene match: 9. DNA for the CDR3: TGTGCCAGCAGTCCTCAACAGGGGGCCGGGCAGCCCCAGCATTTT. This translates into CASSPQQGAGQPQHF.

This clonotype was observed a handful of times. The chain links TRBV29-1 to TRBJ2-4; 10 positions match TRBD2. CDR3 length: 14 amino acids. The junction had 10 bases not matched to a gene; V was cut back by 6 bases and J by 8 bases. Germline values: CDR1 SQVTM, CDR2 ANQGSEA. CDR3 nucleotide sequence: TGCAGCGTGGCGGCAGCGGGAGGGCCGTACATTCAGTACTTC. Translated, it gives CSVAAAGGPYIQYF.

Many counts were recorded for this clonotype. The chain couples TRBV5-5 to TRBJ2-7; D is ambiguous. This CDR3 region has 14 residues. CDR1 SGHKS and CDR2 YYEKEE come from the germline V gene (reference sequence). V was trimmed by 4 bases and J by 0 bases, leaving 11 bases between them. This CDR3 is CASSSGITSYEQYF. CDR3 sequence (DNA): TGTGCCAGCAGCAGTGGGATTACCTCCTACGAGCAGTACTTC.

This clonotype was counted only a few times. The chain is built from TRBV6-2 or TRBV6-3 and TRBJ2-3; 12 bases fit TRBD2. The ends lost 2 bases at V and 4 bases at J; junction bases unmatched: 13. The CDR3 covers 19 residues. The germline V gene encodes CDR1 MNHEY and CDR2 SVGEGT. In DNA form, the CDR3 reads TGTGCCAGCAGTTACAAAGATACCACGACTAGCGGGAGCCCAGATACGCAGTATTTT. Protein product: CASSYKDTTTSGSPDTQYF.

The chain is built from TRBV30 and TRBJ2-7; 9 nucleotides match TRBD1. There are 13 residues in the CDR3. V was clipped by 2 bases and J by 2 bases; unmatched bases: 1. Germline CDR1 GTSNPN, CDR2 SVGIG (reference sequence). The CDR3 coding sequence is TGTGCCTGGAGTCGGGACAGGGCCTACGAGCAGTACTTC. Translation: CAWSRDRAYEQYF.

This clonotype has a single count. The rearrangement uses TRBV7-3 and TRBJ1-1; no clear D. Germline assignment: CDR1 SGHTA and CDR2 FQGTGA. V was trimmed by 1 base and J by 1 base, leaving 7 bases between them. The CDR3 is 14 residues long. The DNA of the CDR3 is TGTGCCAGCAGCTTAAATGCAGGGAACACTGAAGCTTTCTTT. Translated: CASSLNAGNTEAFF.

The CDR3, as DNA: TGTGCCAGCAGCTCAGGACAGGGTCTCACTGAAGCTTTCTTT. Its protein product is CASSSGQGLTEAFF. The V call is TRBV5-6, the J call TRBJ1-1; 8 bases fit TRBD1. CDR1 and CDR2 (germline): SGHDT, YYEEEE. The CDR3 contains 14 residues. Trimming removed 3 bases from V and 4 bases from J; junction bases left unmatched: 5.

This clonotype occurred a few times. The rearrangement links TRBV6-1 to TRBJ1-6, with unresolved D. The CDR3 spans 12 residues. Germline loops: CDR1 MNHNS, CDR2 SASEGT. Trimming cost V 4 bases and J 7 bases, with 5 bases left between them. The CDR3: CASSVDNSPLHF. DNA of the CDR3: TGTGCCAGCAGTGTGGACAATTCACCCCTCCACTTT.

V is TRBV6-5 and J is TRBJ2-7; TRBD1 matches 12 bases. V was pared by 6 bases and J by 3 bases, with 6 bases of the junction left unmatched. This CDR3 is built from 15 residues. Germline V CDR1 and CDR2: MNHEY, SVGAGI. Here the CDR3 reads CASSPGTGGFYEQYF. The CDR3 DNA follows: TGTGCCAGCAGCCCCGGGACAGGGGGCTTCTACGAGCAGTACTTC.

CDR3 protein: CASSPNPSGGSYNEQFF. The CDR3 nucleotides are TGTGCCAGCAGCCCAAACCCTAGCGGGGGGTCCTACAATGAGCAGTTCTTC. The chain carries TRBV11-2 and TRBJ2-1; TRBD2 aligns across 11 bases. Germline CDR1 SGHAT, CDR2 FQNNGV. J lost 1 base, V lost 5 bases, and 7 bases had no gene match. CDR3 length equals 17 residues.

The sample holds a few counts of this clonotype. Mismatch with germline at one junction end may stem from a read error. This rearrangement joins TRBV2 to TRBJ1-1; the D is unclear. This CDR3 is built from 11 residues. Germline CDR1 is SNHLY and CDR2 is FYNNEI. The CDR3: CASSEAREAPF. CDR3 nucleotide sequence: TGTGCCAGCAGTGAAGCGCGGGAGGCCCCCTTT.